These 13 T cell receptor beta chains were sequenced from one sample in a study of blood T cell repertoires in COVID-19. Produced via immunoSEQ multiplex PCR; TCRdb's table is partial and in-frame only. The data hold 350,000 to 400,000 clones, with roughly nine tenths observed a single time. What was sequenced was PBMCs or T cells enriched from blood (not recorded which). Receptors originate from a middle-aged woman who had been exposed to COVID-19.

The J gene is TRBJ1-1, the V gene TRBV6-6, with TRBD1 as a possible D gene (5 bases). The CDR3 consists of 12 residues. Per germline, CDR1 MNHNY and CDR2 SVGAGI (reference sequence). V dropped 8 bases and J dropped 4 bases, with 11 bases sitting between them. CDR3 sequence reads: CASDAGSTEAFF. The CDR3 DNA follows: TGTGCCAGCGACGCAGGGTCCACTGAAGCTTTCTTT.

CDR3 sequence reads: CASSRTHTRNTEAFF. CDR3 coding DNA: TGTGCCAGCAGCCGTACCCATACGAGGAACACTGAAGCTTTCTTT. This chain uses TRBV5-4 with TRBJ1-1; D unresolved. The CDR3 has 15 amino acids. From germline, CDR1 is SGHNT and CDR2 YYREEE (reference sequence). V was trimmed by 4 bases and J by 1 base, leaving 14 bases between them. Together with reference TRBV5-4 and TRBJ1-1, the CDR3 gives the full variable domain: ETGVTQSPTHLIKTRGQQVTLRCSSQSGHNTVSWYQQALGQGPQFIFQYYREEENGRGNFPPRFSGLQFPNYSSELNVNALELDDSALYLCASSRTHTRNTEAFFGQGTRLTVV.

The CDR3 reads CASSFFRGQGTYEQYF. The CDR3 DNA is TGTGCCAGCAGCTTCTTTAGGGGGCAGGGAACCTACGAGCAGTACTTC. The chain recombines TRBV7-3 with TRBJ2-7; 7 bases map to TRBD1. Losses at the gene ends were 3 bases for V and 2 bases for J; bases not matched to a gene: 10. Germline assignment: CDR1 SGHTA and CDR2 FQGTGA. The CDR3 runs 16 residues.

This rearrangement joins TRBV7-9 to TRBJ1-2; D perhaps matches TRBD1 (5 bases). The V and J ends lost 5 bases and 7 bases respectively, with 14 bases between them. In germline, CDR1 is SEHNR, CDR2 FQNEAQ (reference sequence). This CDR3 region has 13 residues. CDR3 DNA: TGTGCCAGCAGCCGCGACGGGGGTCTTGGCTACACCTTC. Translated, it gives CASSRDGGLGYTF.

This chain links TRBV4-2 with TRBJ2-3, with 10 bases aligning to TRBD2. With 3 bases clipped from V and 1 base from J, the junction kept 4 bases outside the gene matches. The V gene's germline CDR1 is LGHNA and CDR2 YNFKEQ. The CDR3 sequence is 16 residues long. CDR3 in amino acids: CASSHDTSGGTDTQYF. The CDR3 DNA follows: TGTGCCAGCAGCCACGACACTAGCGGGGGCACAGATACGCAGTATTTT.

Details on this clone: Different DNA sequences within this sample yield the same CDR3. V gene TRBV30 combines with J gene TRBJ1-6; D remains unclear. Germline-derived CDR1 and CDR2 are GTSNPN and SVGIG (reference sequence). The CDR3 contains 14 residues. With 0 bases removed from V and 7 bases from J, the gap between germline ends came to 10 bases. The CDR3 bases are TGTGCCTGGAGTGTTGGACGGGGAAATTCACCCCTCCACTTT. Its translation: CAWSVGRGNSPLHF.

V gene TRBV7-2 combines with J gene TRBJ1-5; D is undetermined. The CDR3 sequence is 15 residues long. V lost 0 bases, J lost 1 base, and 7 bases lay in between. Germline V CDR1 and CDR2: SGHTA, FQGNSA. The CDR3 sequence: CASSLARQSNQPQHF. The CDR3 nucleotides read TGTGCCAGCAGCTTAGCGCGTCAAAGCAATCAGCCCCAGCATTTT.

The J gene is TRBJ1-5, the V gene TRBV5-4; tentative D call: TRBD1 (5 bases). V was shortened by 4 bases and J by 4 bases, with 15 bases between the two germline ends. This CDR3 comprises 15 residues. Germline CDR1 reads SGHNT; CDR2 reads YYREEE (reference sequence). Here the CDR3 reads CASSHGGALNQPQHF. The CDR3 nucleotides read TGTGCCAGCAGCCACGGAGGGGCGTTAAATCAGCCCCAGCATTTT.

Here the CDR3 reads CASSLAQRGTGELFF. CDR3 DNA sequence: TGCGCCAGCAGCCTCGCTCAAAGGGGAACCGGGGAGCTGTTTTTT. This chain links TRBV4-3 with TRBJ2-2; a possible D gene is TRBD1 (5 bases). The CDR3 sequence is 15 residues long. V lost 4 bases and J 5 bases, leaving 14 bases between the germline ends. Germline CDR1 LGHNA, CDR2 YSLEER.

The V and J genes are TRBV2 and TRBJ1-1, with no clear D. Germline V CDR1 and CDR2: SNHLY, FYNNEI. There are 13 residues in the CDR3. Trimming took 4 bases from V and 4 from J, leaving 10 bases between them. The DNA for the CDR3 is TGTGCCAGCAGTGGCTGGGAGGGCACTGAAGCTTTCTTT. It is translated as CASSGWEGTEAFF.

V and J are TRBV27 and TRBJ1-2; a weak D match, TRBD1 (6 bases). The CDR3 totals 14 residues. Germline V gene data show CDR1 as MNHEY and CDR2 as SMNVEV (reference sequence). Trimming took off 3 bases at V and 2 bases at J, with 10 bases between the two ends. The CDR3, as DNA: TGTGCCAGCAGTTTCGGGGGGCTAAACTATGGCTACACCTTC. Translating it yields CASSFGGLNYGYTF.

This chain connects TRBV5-8 to TRBJ1-2; D uncertain. This CDR3 is 15 amino acids long. V lost 2 bases and J lost 0, with 11 bases in between. The germline V gene has CDR1 SGHTS and CDR2 YDEGEE. The CDR3 sequence: CASSLDLSSNYGYTF. DNA of the CDR3: TGTGCCAGCAGCTTAGACTTATCCTCTAACTATGGCTACACCTTC.

This chain joins TRBV7-2 and TRBJ2-7, with a tentative D call TRBD2 (6 bases). The V gene's germline CDR1 is SGHTA and CDR2 FQGNSA. V lost 3 bases and J lost 2, with 11 bases in between. The CDR3 has 14 residues. The CDR3 sequence is CASSLEGGTYEQYF. The CDR3 nucleotides read TGTGCCAGCAGCTTGGAGGGTGGGACCTACGAGCAGTACTTC.